These T cell receptor beta chains were read from a single sample in a study of cytomegalovirus exposure and HLA in healthy donors. Clones were read by immunoSEQ multiplex PCR, and TCRdb kept only the in-frame ones, dropping some. Of 330,000 or so clones in the sample, 86% were seen once. Source material: PBMCs. The receptors shown here come from a woman between 18 and 29 years old in good health and CMV-seronegative. CDR3s include the opening cysteine and the closing phenylalanine or tryptophan. The D gene is left open where the match is weak. A row's size may be missing; if present it is once, few, many or a size class.

V	J	length	size	D	CDR3	DNA
TRBV18	TRBJ2-3	15	few	NA	CASSPDYLSTDTQYF	TGTGCCAGCTCACCGGACTACTTAAGCACAGATACGCAGTATTTT
TRBV5-6	TRBJ2-1	16	NA	TRBD2	CASSLWASGPGNEQFF	TGTGCCAGCAGCTTGTGGGCTAGCGGCCCAGGTAATGAGCAGTTCTTC
TRBV18	TRBJ2-2	15	NA	TRBD1	CASSPGTGETGELFF	TGTGCCAGCTCACCGGGGACAGGGGAGACCGGGGAGCTGTTTTTT
TRBV5-4	TRBJ2-7	15	NA	TRBD2	CASSLEGGRAHEQYF	TGTGCCAGCAGCTTGGAAGGCGGGAGGGCCCACGAGCAGTACTTC
TRBV5-1	TRBJ2-3	21	NA	NA	CASSSKLGEFGRGVSTDTQYF	TGCGCCAGCAGCTCAAAGTTAGGGGAGTTTGGGCGGGGAGTATCCACAGATACGCAGTATTTT
TRBV27	TRBJ1-5	15	NA	TRBD1	CASSSSDRVGVAQHF	TGTGCCAGCAGTTCCTCCGACAGGGTTGGGGTAGCCCAGCATTTT
TRBV4-2	TRBJ1-1	14	few	NA	CASSQAQGWTEAFF	TGTGCCAGCAGCCAAGCCCAGGGGTGGACTGAAGCTTTCTTT
TRBV5-1	TRBJ2-4	15	NA	TRBD2	CASSFAGGRGDIQYF	TGCGCCAGCAGCTTCGCGGGAGGCCGGGGGGACATTCAGTACTTC
TRBV2	TRBJ1-5	14	NA	NA	CASSEAASDQPQHF	TGTGCCAGCAGTGAAGCAGCGTCGGATCAGCCCCAGCATTTT
TRBV27	TRBJ1-4	16	NA	TRBD1	CARDRVLSRANEKLFF	TGTGCCAGGGACAGGGTACTTTCTCGAGCTAATGAAAAACTGTTTTTT
TRBV6-5	TRBJ2-3	13	NA	NA	CASSPTSSDTQYF	TGTGCCAGCAGCCCGACTAGTAGTGATACGCAGTATTTT
TRBV4-3	TRBJ1-4	14	NA	NA	CASSLSRGNEKLFF	TGCGCCAGCAGCCTTTCCAGGGGTAATGAAAAACTGTTTTTT
TRBV5-1	TRBJ2-7	15	NA	TRBD1	CASSQGTVLSYEQYF	TGCGCCAGCAGCCAGGGGACAGTACTCTCCTACGAGCAGTACTTC
TRBV7-3	TRBJ2-7	14	NA	NA	CASSLNSGPYEQYF	TGTGCCAGCAGCCTCAACAGCGGGCCCTACGAGCAGTACTTC
TRBV7-9	TRBJ1-1	13	NA	NA	CASSPGRGTEAFF	TGTGCCAGCAGCCCCGGGAGAGGCACTGAAGCTTTCTTT
TRBV9	TRBJ1-2	15	NA	TRBD1	CASGTGGDWDYGYTF	TGTGCCAGCGGGACAGGGGGCGATTGGGACTATGGCTACACCTTC
TRBV28	TRBJ1-1	15	NA	NA	CASSVIGQTNTEAFF	TGTGCCAGCAGCGTAATCGGACAGACTAACACTGAAGCTTTCTTT
TRBV11-1	TRBJ2-2	15	NA	NA	CASSPEGARTGELFF	TGTGCCAGCAGCCCCGAGGGAGCGAGGACCGGGGAGCTGTTTTTT
TRBV5-6	TRBJ2-7	13	NA	NA	CASSLEVRREQYF	TGTGCCAGCAGCTTGGAGGTCAGGAGGGAGCAGTACTTC
TRBV4-3	TRBJ2-7	19	NA	TRBD2	CASSQDTGSGRWPPYEQYF	TGCGCCAGCAGCCAAGATACCGGGAGCGGGAGATGGCCCCCCTACGAGCAGTACTTC
TRBV2	TRBJ2-7	15	NA	NA	CATSQSPDSSYEQYF	TGTGCCACGTCCCAATCTCCGGACAGCTCCTACGAGCAGTACTTC
TRBV5-1	TRBJ2-7	11	NA	NA	CASSSGSEQYF	TGCGCCAGCAGCTCGGGAAGCGAGCAGTACTTC
TRBV9	TRBJ2-1	14	NA	TRBD1	CASSVALQGAEQFF	TGTGCCAGCAGCGTAGCTCTCCAGGGGGCTGAGCAGTTCTTC
TRBV7-9	TRBJ1-4	15	NA	NA	CASSPGRRFNEKLFF	TGTGCCAGCAGCCCAGGACGGAGGTTTAATGAAAAACTGTTTTTT
TRBV28	TRBJ2-1	16	NA	TRBD2	CASSLVTSGRYNEQFF	TGTGCCAGCAGTTTGGTGACTAGCGGGAGGTACAATGAGCAGTTCTTC
TRBV5-1	TRBJ2-7	16	NA	NA	CASSLARRETFHEQYF	TGCGCCAGCAGCTTGGCCCGGCGGGAAACCTTCCACGAGCAGTACTTC
TRBV5-5	TRBJ2-7	12	NA	NA	CASSSGAYEQYF	TGTGCCAGCAGCTCGGGAGCCTACGAGCAGTACTTC
TRBV7-2	TRBJ2-1	12	NA	NA	CASSPPSDEQFF	TGTGCCAGCAGCCCCCCGTCCGATGAGCAGTTCTTC
TRBV27	TRBJ1-2	15	NA	NA	CASSLSVGGRDGYTF	TGTGCCAGCAGTTTAAGCGTGGGGGGTAGGGATGGCTACACCTTC
TRBV19	TRBJ2-7	15	NA	NA	CASSIGKGVAYEQYF	TGTGCCAGTAGTATAGGGAAAGGGGTAGCCTACGAGCAGTACTTC
TRBV13	TRBJ2-2	17	NA	TRBD2	CASSLGRSSGSAGELFF	TGTGCCAGCAGCTTAGGCCGGTCTAGCGGGAGCGCCGGGGAGCTGTTTTTT
TRBV28	TRBJ2-7	18	NA	NA	CASSLWEILARDTYEQYF	TGTGCCAGCAGTTTATGGGAGATACTAGCGAGGGACACCTACGAGCAGTACTTC
TRBV4-1	TRBJ1-3	17	once	NA	CASSPPFAGSSGNTIYF	TGCGCCAGCAGCCCCCCCTTCGCGGGTAGCTCTGGAAACACCATATATTTT
TRBV27	TRBJ2-7	14	once	NA	CASSTQTVNYEQYF	TGTGCCAGCAGTACCCAAACGGTTAACTACGAGCAGTACTTC
TRBV6-5	TRBJ1-1	13	once	NA	CASSYDRNTEAFF	TGTGCCAGCAGTTACGACAGGAACACTGAAGCTTTCTTT
TRBV5-6	TRBJ1-2	15	NA	NA	CASSFQATLLYGYTF	TGTGCCAGCAGCTTCCAGGCCACCCTTCTCTATGGCTACACCTTC
TRBV5-8	TRBJ2-3	17	NA	TRBD1	CASSLVDGQGGTDTQYF	TGTGCCAGCAGCTTGGTGGACGGACAGGGAGGCACAGATACGCAGTATTTT
TRBV18	TRBJ2-4	12	NA	NA	CASSALGDIQYF	TGTGCCAGCTCTGCTTTAGGGGACATTCAGTACTTC
TRBV6-6	TRBJ2-7	12	once	TRBD1	CASAGGIYEQYF	TGTGCCAGTGCAGGGGGCATTTACGAGCAGTACTTC
TRBV18	TRBJ2-3	12	few	NA	CASSPNEDTQYF	TGTGCCAGCTCACCAAATGAGGATACGCAGTATTTT
TRBV29-1	TRBJ2-3	11	many	NA	CSVEDQGTQYF	TGCAGCGTTGAAGATCAGGGTACGCAGTATTTT
TRBV4-2	TRBJ1-4	15	few	NA	CASSAGDPLGEKLFF	TGTGCCAGCAGCGCGGGCGACCCCTTAGGTGAAAAACTGTTTTTT
TRBV27	TRBJ2-7	15	NA	TRBD2	CASSLSERDPYEQYF	TGTGCCAGCAGTTTGTCGGAGCGGGATCCCTACGAGCAGTACTTC
TRBV6-5	TRBJ2-1	14	NA	NA	CASSGLSSYNEQFF	TGTGCCAGCAGTGGGCTGAGCTCCTACAATGAGCAGTTCTTC
TRBV19	TRBJ1-4	15	NA	NA	CASSIREGEAEKLFF	TGTGCCAGTAGTATTAGGGAGGGAGAGGCGGAAAAACTGTTTTTT
TRBV4-2	TRBJ2-7	16	NA	TRBD1	CASSQDAGTANYEQYF	TGTGCCAGCAGCCAAGATGCCGGGACAGCAAACTACGAGCAGTACTTC
TRBV5-1	TRBJ2-1	14	NA	NA	CASSLGSSGNEQFF	TGCGCCAGCAGCTTAGGTAGCTCGGGCAATGAGCAGTTCTTC
TRBV27	TRBJ1-3	18	NA	TRBD1	CASSMLMPLTGYENTIYF	TGTGCCAGCAGTATGTTGATGCCTCTGACAGGGTACGAAAACACCATATATTTT
TRBV5-1	TRBJ2-7	15	NA	TRBD2	CASRAGTSGIYEQYF	TGCGCCAGCCGCGCCGGGACTAGCGGTATCTACGAGCAGTACTTC
TRBV28	TRBJ1-2	16	NA	TRBD1	CASSLPGTGASRGYTF	TGTGCCAGCAGTTTGCCCGGGACAGGGGCTAGTCGTGGCTACACCTTC
TRBV6-5	TRBJ1-3	15	NA	NA	CASSYDGAGGNTIYF	TGTGCCAGCAGTTACGACGGAGCTGGTGGAAACACCATATATTTT
TRBV7-2	TRBJ2-3	15	once	NA	CASSLAGVGTDTQYF	TGTGCCAGCAGCTTAGCGGGAGTCGGCACAGATACGCAGTATTTT
TRBV19	TRBJ1-2	15	NA	TRBD1	CASSIEKTGGSFYTF	TGTGCCAGTAGTATAGAAAAGACAGGGGGCAGCTTCTACACCTTC
TRBV7-6	TRBJ1-3	16	NA	TRBD1	CASSLLGGQGANTIYF	TGTGCCAGCAGCTTATTAGGTGGACAGGGGGCCAACACCATATATTTT
TRBV5-1	TRBJ1-5	15	NA	TRBD1	CASSPDRGQGQPQHF	TGCGCCAGCAGTCCAGACAGGGGGCAAGGTCAGCCCCAGCATTTT
TRBV5-1	TRBJ2-5	15	NA	NA	CASSLTGTHSETQYF	TGCGCCAGCAGCCTGACCGGGACTCATTCAGAGACCCAGTACTTC
TRBV27	TRBJ2-3	16	NA	TRBD2	CATRSGVGLATDTQYF	TGTGCCACCAGGTCCGGGGTGGGACTAGCAACAGATACGCAGTATTTT
TRBV7-3	TRBJ2-5	16	NA	NA	CASSLFSSGGLATQYF	TGTGCCAGCAGCTTATTCAGTAGCGGAGGTCTCGCGACCCAGTACTTC